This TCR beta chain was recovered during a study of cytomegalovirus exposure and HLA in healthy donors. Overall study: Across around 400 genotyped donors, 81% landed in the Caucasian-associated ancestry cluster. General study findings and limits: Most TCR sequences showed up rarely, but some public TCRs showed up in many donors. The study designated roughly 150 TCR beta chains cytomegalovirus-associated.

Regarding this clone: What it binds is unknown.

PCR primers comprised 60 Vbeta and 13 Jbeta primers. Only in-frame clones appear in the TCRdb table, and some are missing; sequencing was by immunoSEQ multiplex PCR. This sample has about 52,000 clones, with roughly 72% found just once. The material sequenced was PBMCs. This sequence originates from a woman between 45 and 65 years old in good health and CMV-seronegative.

CDR3 in amino acids: CASSPTAGGPYEQYF. The CDR3 bases are TGTGCCAGCAGCCCCACGGCGGGGGGGCCTTACGAGCAGTACTTC. The chain carries TRBV6-5 and TRBJ2-7, with TRBD2 matching 9 bases. After removal of 6 bases from V and 4 bases from J, the junction contained 10 bases not matched to a gene. The CDR3 is 15 amino acids. Germline V gene sequence: CDR1 MNHEY, CDR2 SVGAGI.